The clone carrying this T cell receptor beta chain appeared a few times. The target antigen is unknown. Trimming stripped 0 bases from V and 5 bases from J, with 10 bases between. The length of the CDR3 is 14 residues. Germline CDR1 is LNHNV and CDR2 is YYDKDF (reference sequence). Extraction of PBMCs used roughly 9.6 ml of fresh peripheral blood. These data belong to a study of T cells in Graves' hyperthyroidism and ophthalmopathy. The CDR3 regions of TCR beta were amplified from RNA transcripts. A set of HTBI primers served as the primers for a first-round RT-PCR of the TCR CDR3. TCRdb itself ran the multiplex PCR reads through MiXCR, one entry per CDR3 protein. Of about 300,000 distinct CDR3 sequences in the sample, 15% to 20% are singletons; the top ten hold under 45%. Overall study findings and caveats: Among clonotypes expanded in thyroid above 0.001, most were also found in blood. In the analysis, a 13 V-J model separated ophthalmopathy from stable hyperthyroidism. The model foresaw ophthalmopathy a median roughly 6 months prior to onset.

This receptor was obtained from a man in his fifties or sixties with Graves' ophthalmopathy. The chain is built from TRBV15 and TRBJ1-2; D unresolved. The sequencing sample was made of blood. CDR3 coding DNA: TGTGCCACCAGCAGAGATTTAAGCGGGTATGGCTACACCTTC. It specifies CATSRDLSGYGYTF.